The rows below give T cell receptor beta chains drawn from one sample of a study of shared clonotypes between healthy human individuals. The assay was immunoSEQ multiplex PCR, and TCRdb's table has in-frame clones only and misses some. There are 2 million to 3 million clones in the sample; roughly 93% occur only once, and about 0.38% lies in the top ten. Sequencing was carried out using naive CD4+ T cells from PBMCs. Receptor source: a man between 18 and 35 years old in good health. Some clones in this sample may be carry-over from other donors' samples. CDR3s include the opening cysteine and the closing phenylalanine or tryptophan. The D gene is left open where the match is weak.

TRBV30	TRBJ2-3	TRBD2	CAWRHLPSGNVTDTQYF	TGTGCCTGGAGACACCTCCCTAGCGGCAACGTCACAGATACGCAGTATTTT
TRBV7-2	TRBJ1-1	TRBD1	CASRTQGDTEAFF	TGTGCCAGCAGGACACAGGGGGACACTGAAGCTTTCTTT
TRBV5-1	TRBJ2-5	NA	CASSSRHPQETQYF	TGCGCCAGCAGCTCCCGACACCCTCAAGAGACCCAGTACTTC
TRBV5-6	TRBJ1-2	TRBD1	CASRWTGKDYGYTF	TGTGCCAGCAGGTGGACAGGGAAGGACTATGGCTACACCTTC
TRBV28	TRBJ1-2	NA	CASSLRDAGYGYTF	TGTGCCAGCAGTTTGCGGGATGCGGGCTATGGCTACACCTTC
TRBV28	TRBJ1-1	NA	CASKYIAGKAFF	TGTGCCAGCAAATATATCGCGGGCAAAGCTTTCTTT
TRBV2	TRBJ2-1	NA	CASSGNYNEQFF	TGTGCCAGCAGCGGCAACTACAATGAGCAGTTCTTC
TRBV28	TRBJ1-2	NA	CASSLGRPNYGYTF	TGTGCCAGCAGTTTGGGCAGGCCAAACTATGGCTACACCTTC
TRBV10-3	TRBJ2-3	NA	CAISDPTTRPIPYF	TGTGCCATCAGTGACCCAACGACTAGACCAATACCGTATTTT
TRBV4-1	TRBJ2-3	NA	CASSQGGSSTDTQYF	TGCGCCAGCAGCCAAGGGGGGTCTAGCACAGATACGCAGTATTTT